A selection of T cell receptor beta chains follows, all from one sample in a study of blood T cell repertoires in COVID-19. Sequenced by immunoSEQ multiplex PCR; TCRdb stores in-frame clones only, minus some. The data contain fewer than 650,000 clones, roughly nine tenths of them singletons. What was sequenced was peripheral blood. The receptor set was obtained from a woman in her forties or fifties with COVID-19, enrolled during active disease. CDR3s include the opening cysteine and the closing phenylalanine or tryptophan. Fields, in order: J gene, V gene, CDR3 protein.

TRBJ2-7 TRBV2 CASSEARGAAGEQYF
TRBJ1-1 TRBV4-1 CASSQTLLRGSTEAFF
TRBJ1-4 TRBV12-5 CASGGSLGGDEKLFF
TRBJ1-2 TRBV27 CASSEDRNNYGYTF
TRBJ1-2 TRBV2 CASSALQGQYGYTF
TRBJ2-7 TRBV9 CASSVDASGRSLYEQYF
TRBJ1-4 TRBV10-3 CAISESAGGEKLFF
TRBJ2-2 TRBV9 CASSGGTGALTGELFF
TRBJ1-5 TRBV11-2 CASSLDGGNQPQHF
TRBJ2-7 TRBV6-2/TRBV6-3 CASSYPTTGTGYEQYF
TRBJ1-4 TRBV6-1 CASSEGSATNEKLFF
TRBJ1-1 TRBV30 CAWSPRGREAFF
TRBJ2-1 TRBV9 CASSAERGRNEQFF
TRBJ1-2 TRBV30 CAWTTGLYGYTF
TRBJ2-1 TRBV15 CATSRGDRGLDEQFF
TRBJ1-2 TRBV21-1 CASSKVASRGGYTF
TRBJ1-1 TRBV12-3/TRBV12-4 CASSLWQGSEAFF